This T cell receptor (beta chain) came from a study of T cells after yellow fever vaccination. Turning to the study itself: SMART-Seq v4 Ultra Low Input prepared the low-cell-number fractions.

This clonotype occurred many times. 5'RACE template switching produced TCR cDNA carrying a universal primer site and UMIs. MiXCR was run by TCRdb on the 5' RACE reads, yielding one entry per CDR3 protein. This table has under 150,000 distinct CDR3 sequences, roughly 8.2% appearing once. This TCR derives from a man aged 30 to 39 who received the YFV17D yellow fever vaccine. Sequenced here: CD4+ T cells sorted from PBMCs, sampled 5 days after the yellow fever booster vaccination.

CDR3 in DNA: TGTGCCAGCAGCCAAGATTTACAGGGGGGCACAGATACGCAGTATTTT. This gives the protein CASSQDLQGGTDTQYF. The chain has TRBV4-2 and TRBJ2-3; the match to TRBD1 covers 8 bases. Trimming at V came to 0 bases and at J to 1 base, leaving 3 bases not matched to a gene. The length of the CDR3 is 16 residues. Germline V gene lookup returns CDR1 LGHNA and CDR2 YNFKEQ.